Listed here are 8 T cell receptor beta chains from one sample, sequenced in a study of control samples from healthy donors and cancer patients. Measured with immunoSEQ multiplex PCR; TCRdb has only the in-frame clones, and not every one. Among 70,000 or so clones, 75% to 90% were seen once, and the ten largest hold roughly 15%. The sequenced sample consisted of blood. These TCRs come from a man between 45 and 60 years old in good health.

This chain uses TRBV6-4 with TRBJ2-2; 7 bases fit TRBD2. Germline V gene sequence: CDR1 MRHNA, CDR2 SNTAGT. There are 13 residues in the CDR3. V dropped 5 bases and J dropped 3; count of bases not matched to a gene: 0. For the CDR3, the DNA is TGTGCCAGCAGTAGCGGGGACACCGGGGAGCTGTTTTTT. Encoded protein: CASSSGDTGELFF.

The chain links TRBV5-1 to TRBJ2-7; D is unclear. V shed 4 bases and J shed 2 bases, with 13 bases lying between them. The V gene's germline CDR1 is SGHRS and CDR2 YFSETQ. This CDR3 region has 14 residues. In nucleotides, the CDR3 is TGCGCCAGCAGCGCCCGGACGGCACCCTACGAGCAGTACTTC. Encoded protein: CASSARTAPYEQYF.

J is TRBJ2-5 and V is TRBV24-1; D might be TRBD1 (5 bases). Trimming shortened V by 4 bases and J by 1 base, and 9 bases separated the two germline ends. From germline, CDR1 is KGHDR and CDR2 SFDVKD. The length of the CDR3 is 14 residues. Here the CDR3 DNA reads TGTGCCACCAGTGACCCCGACAGCCAAGAGACCCAGTACTTC. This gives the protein CATSDPDSQETQYF.

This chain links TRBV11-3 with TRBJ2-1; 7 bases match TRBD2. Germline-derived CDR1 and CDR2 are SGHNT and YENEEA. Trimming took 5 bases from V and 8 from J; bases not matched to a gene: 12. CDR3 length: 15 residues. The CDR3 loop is CASSPGTMYEYEQFF. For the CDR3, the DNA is TGTGCCAGCAGCCCGGGGACTATGTACGAGTATGAGCAGTTCTTC.

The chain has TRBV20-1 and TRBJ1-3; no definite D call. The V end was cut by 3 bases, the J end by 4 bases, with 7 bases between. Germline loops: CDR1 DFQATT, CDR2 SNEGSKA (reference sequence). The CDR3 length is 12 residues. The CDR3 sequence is CSASTGGNTIYF. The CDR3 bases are TGCAGTGCTAGTACGGGGGGAAACACCATATATTTT.

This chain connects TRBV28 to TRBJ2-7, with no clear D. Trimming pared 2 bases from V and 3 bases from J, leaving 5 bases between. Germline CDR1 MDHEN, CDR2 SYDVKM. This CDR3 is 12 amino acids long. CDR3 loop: CASSLRIYEQYF. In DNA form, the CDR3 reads TGTGCCAGCAGTTTACGGATCTACGAGCAGTACTTC.

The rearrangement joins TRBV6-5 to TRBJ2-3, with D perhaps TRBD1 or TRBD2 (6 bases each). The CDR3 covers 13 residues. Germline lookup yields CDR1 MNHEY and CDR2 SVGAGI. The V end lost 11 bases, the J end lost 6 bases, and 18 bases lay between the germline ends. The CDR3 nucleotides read TGTGCCGGCATTCAGCCCGGGGGCGATACGCAGTATTTT. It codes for CAGIQPGGDTQYF.

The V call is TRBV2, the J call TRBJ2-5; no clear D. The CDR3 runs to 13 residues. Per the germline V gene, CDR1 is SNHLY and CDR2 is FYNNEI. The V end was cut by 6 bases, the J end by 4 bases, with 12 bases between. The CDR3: CASSRPVLETQYF. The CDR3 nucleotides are TGTGCCAGCAGCAGACCAGTTCTAGAGACCCAGTACTTC.